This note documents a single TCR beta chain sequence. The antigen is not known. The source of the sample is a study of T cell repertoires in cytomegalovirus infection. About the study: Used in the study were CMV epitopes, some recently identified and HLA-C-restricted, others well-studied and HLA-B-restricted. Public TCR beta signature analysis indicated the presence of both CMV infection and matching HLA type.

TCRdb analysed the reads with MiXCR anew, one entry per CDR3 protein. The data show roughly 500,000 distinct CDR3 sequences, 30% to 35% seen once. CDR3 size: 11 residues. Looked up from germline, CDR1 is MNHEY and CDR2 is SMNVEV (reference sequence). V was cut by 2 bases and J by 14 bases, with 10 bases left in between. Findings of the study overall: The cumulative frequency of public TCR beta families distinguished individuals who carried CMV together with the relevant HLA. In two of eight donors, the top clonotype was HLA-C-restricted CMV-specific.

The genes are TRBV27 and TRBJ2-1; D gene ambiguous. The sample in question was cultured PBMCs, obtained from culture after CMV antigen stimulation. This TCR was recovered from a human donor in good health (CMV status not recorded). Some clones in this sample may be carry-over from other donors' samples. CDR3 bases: TGTGCCAGCAGTTTAGAACTAAAGGAGTTCTTC. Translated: CASSLELKEFF.